Listed below are T cell receptor beta chains from one sample, sequenced in a study of T cell responses to AZD1222 COVID-19 vaccine. Data came from immunoSEQ multiplex PCR; TCRdb stores just in-frame clones and leaves some out. The table includes around 78,000 clones, about nine tenths detected once. The sequences come from peripheral blood, collected on day 0 of AZD1222 vaccination. These receptors were collected from an adult in good health. The CDR3 runs from the conserved cysteine through the conserved F or W. The D gene is left open where the match is weak. Clone size is given for some rows only: seen once, a few or many times, or a class if the clone is expanded.

cdr3_aa cdr3_nt clone_size j_call v_call d_call
CASSLTPNQPQHF TGTGCCAGCAGTTTAACCCCGAATCAGCCCCAGCATTTT - TRBJ1-5 TRBV12-3/TRBV12-4 -
CASSWDSPNTEAFF TGTGCCAGCAGCTGGGACAGTCCGAACACTGAAGCTTTCTTT - TRBJ1-1 TRBV5-4 TRBD1
CASSKERRYEQYF TGTGCCAGCAGCAAAGAGAGGAGGTACGAGCAGTACTTC - TRBJ2-7 TRBV21-1 -
CSVPLGQGPDTQYF TGCAGCGTCCCTTTGGGACAGGGACCAGATACGCAGTATTTT - TRBJ2-3 TRBV29-1 TRBD1
CSVRTGENTEAFF TGCAGCGTGCGGACAGGGGAGAACACTGAAGCTTTCTTT - TRBJ1-1 TRBV29-1 TRBD1
CASRGSEGAYEQYF TGTGCCAGCAGGGGGTCGGAGGGAGCCTACGAGCAGTACTTC - TRBJ2-7 TRBV6-5 -
CASSLQVGDTEAFF TGCGCCAGCAGCTTACAGGTCGGGGACACTGAAGCTTTCTTT - TRBJ1-1 TRBV5-1 -
CASSRAGYNEQFF TGTGCCAGTAGTAGAGCGGGATACAATGAGCAGTTCTTC - TRBJ2-1 TRBV19 TRBD2
CASGAVEGTQYF TGTGCCAGCGGCGCGGTAGAAGGGACCCAGTACTTC - TRBJ2-5 TRBV7-2 -
CASSSTGVTPNEQFF TGTGCCAGCAGCTCCACAGGGGTTACTCCCAATGAGCAGTTCTTC - TRBJ2-1 TRBV11-3 TRBD1
CASGLIYSYEQYF TGTGCTAGTGGTTTGATCTACAGCTACGAGCAGTACTTC few TRBJ2-7 TRBV12-5 -
CASSSARRPSYTF TGTGCCAGCAGCTCCGCACGCCGCCCTAGCTACACCTTC once TRBJ1-2 TRBV12-3/TRBV12-4 -
CASRSAETQYF TGCGCCAGTAGGTCGGCAGAGACCCAGTACTTC - TRBJ2-5 TRBV5-1 -
CASSSSRGGSYNEQFF TGTGCCAGCAGTTCGTCCAGGGGAGGTTCTTACAATGAGCAGTTCTTC - TRBJ2-1 TRBV7-9 -
CATSEPASGSHYEQFF TGTGCCACCAGTGAACCAGCTAGCGGGAGTCACTATGAGCAGTTCTTC - TRBJ2-1 TRBV24-1 TRBD2
CASSLRLASGTGELFF TGCGCCAGCAGCTTGAGACTAGCGTCAGGCACCGGGGAGCTGTTTTTT - TRBJ2-2 TRBV5-1 TRBD2
CSIRTAEAFF TGCAGCATACGGACAGCCGAAGCTTTCTTT many TRBJ1-1 TRBV29-1 -
CASSPRYVVGTDTQYF TGTGCCAGCTCCCCTCGGTACGTTGTCGGCACAGATACGCAGTATTTT - TRBJ2-3 TRBV18 -
CASSQEDLRDTQYF TGCGCCAGCAGCCAAGAAGACCTCAGAGATACGCAGTATTTT - TRBJ2-3 TRBV4-3 -
CASSLVLGGAGTEAFF TGTGCCAGCAGCTTAGTTCTTGGGGGGGCCGGCACTGAAGCTTTCTTT - TRBJ1-1 TRBV13 -